These T cell receptor beta chains were read from a single sample in a study of CD8 T cells in Susac syndrome. MiXCR, run by TCRdb on the immunoSEQ multiplex PCR reads, gives a single entry per CDR3 protein. This table has 200,000 or so distinct CDR3 sequences, approximately 94% appearing once. The sequenced material came from CD4+ T cells from PBMCs. The source is a human donor with multiple sclerosis. CDR3s include the opening cysteine and the closing phenylalanine or tryptophan.

>TRBJ2-2|TRBV29-1
CSVPRDRSTGELFF
>TRBJ2-6|TRBV19
CASSAPGDPGANVLTF
>TRBJ1-6|TRBV12-3/TRBV12-4
CASSLARASHSPLHF
>TRBJ2-2|TRBV14
CASSQRTDTGELFF
>TRBJ2-5|TRBV14
CASSQAAGFYETQYF
>TRBJ1-1|TRBV12-3/TRBV12-4
CASSWTERAEAFF
>TRBJ2-2|TRBV19
CASSIRWEADWFTGELFF
>TRBJ1-2|TRBV30
CAWSVQGRNYGYTF
>TRBJ1-1|TRBV29-1
CSVEFAGGTEAFF
>TRBJ2-2|TRBV4-3
CASSQAGNTGELFF
>TRBJ1-6|TRBV6-1
CASSDPGAANGSPLHF
>TRBJ1-1|TRBV18
CASSPKGEEAFF
>TRBJ2-3|TRBV12-3/TRBV12-4
CASSLLDTQYF
>TRBJ1-1|TRBV5-6
CASSLRQNEAFF
>TRBJ2-7|TRBV30
CAWSGQFLYEQYF
>TRBJ2-5|TRBV7-6
CASSLGMFQETQYF
>TRBJ2-1|TRBV27
CASARGSSYNEQFF
>TRBJ2-3|TRBV18
CASSPSDDTQYF
>TRBJ1-5|TRBV29-1
CSVGLGSQPQHF
>TRBJ1-1|TRBV5-1
CASSISGAHTNTEAFF
>TRBJ1-2|TRBV25-1
CASSEPGENYGYTF
>TRBJ1-3|TRBV30
CAWSVTRNTIYF
>TRBJ2-7|TRBV19
CASSTGSYEQYF
>TRBJ2-7|TRBV29-1
CSVADSAYEQYF